What follows are 24 T cell receptor beta chains derived from one specimen sequenced in a study of blood T cell repertoires in COVID-19. Here immunoSEQ multiplex PCR was the method, and the copy in TCRdb shows in-frame clones only, minus some. Among 300,000 or so clones listed, around 87% were seen once. The sample consisted of peripheral blood. The source is a man aged 45-60 years with active or convalescent COVID-19.

This chain uses TRBV10-3 with TRBJ2-7; D perhaps matches TRBD2 (6 bases). The CDR3 loop spans 15 amino acids. Trimming removed 6 bases from V and 1 base from J, with 16 bases in between. Germline-derived CDR1 and CDR2 are ENHRY and SYGVKD. Here the CDR3 DNA reads TGTGCCATCAGCCCGGGACTCCGGACGTCCTACGAGCAGTACTTC. Its translation is CAISPGLRTSYEQYF.

The chain is built from TRBV6-5 and TRBJ2-4, with TRBD1 matching 9 bases. CDR1 and CDR2 (germline): MNHEY, SVGAGI. This CDR3 has 15 amino acids. V lost 10 bases, J lost 2 bases, and 9 bases stayed unmatched. CDR3 in amino acids: CANSGTGISKNIQYF. CDR3 coding DNA: TGTGCCAACTCCGGGACAGGGATTTCCAAAAACATTCAGTACTTC.

V and J are TRBV18 and TRBJ1-1; maybe TRBD1 (6 bases). V lost 4 bases, J lost 6 bases, and 21 bases lay in between. From germline, CDR1 is KGHSH and CDR2 LQKENI. The CDR3 has 16 residues. DNA for the CDR3: TGTGCCAGCTCACGCGGACCGGACAGCTCTACCCCTGAAGCTTTCTTT. Translated: CASSRGPDSSTPEAFF.

This chain links TRBV9 with TRBJ1-4; no clear D. The CDR3 covers 13 residues. Deletions cut 6 bases from V and 8 bases from J, with 14 bases between. The V gene's germline CDR1 is SGDLS and CDR2 YYNGEE. The CDR3 DNA reads TGTGCCAGCAAAAATTTAGAGGAGGAAAAACTGTTTTTT. It translates to CASKNLEEEKLFF.

The chain is built from TRBV6-5 and TRBJ1-2; D perhaps matches TRBD1 (6 bases). Per germline, CDR1 MNHEY and CDR2 SVGAGI. Trimming removed 2 bases at V and 10 bases at J, with 17 bases between. The CDR3 contains 14 residues. Written as DNA, the CDR3 is TGTGCCAGCAGTTACCAGACCGGACAGACCACCTACACCTTC. The encoded protein is CASSYQTGQTTYTF.

The gene calls are TRBV11-2 and TRBJ2-5; TRBD1 matches 10 bases. The V and J ends lost 4 bases and 2 bases, in that order; junction bases with no gene match: 7. Germline CDR1 is SGHAT and CDR2 is FQNNGV. The CDR3 consists of 16 residues. The DNA for the CDR3 is TGTGCCAGCAGCTCCCAGGACAGGGGGTTACAAGAGACCCAGTACTTC. Translation: CASSSQDRGLQETQYF.

This clone showed up just once. The V gene is TRBV6-4, the J gene TRBJ1-2; TRBD1 aligns across 11 bases. The CDR3 totals 14 residues. CDR1 MRHNA and CDR2 SNTAGT come from the germline V gene. Germline trimming cut 4 bases from V and 8 bases from J; bases unmatched to any gene: 6. The CDR3 DNA reads TGTGCCAGCAGTGCAGACGGGACAGGGGGAGGCTACACCTTC. This sequence encodes CASSADGTGGGYTF.

CDR3 protein: CASSLGLADQETQYF. The CDR3 nucleotides are TGCGCCAGCAGCTTGGGACTAGCGGATCAAGAGACCCAGTACTTC. The V call is TRBV5-1, the J call TRBJ2-5; 9 bases fit TRBD2. V was pared by 0 bases and J by 2 bases, with 2 bases of the junction left unmatched. The CDR3 covers 15 residues. The germline V gene has CDR1 SGHRS and CDR2 YFSETQ.

With respect to this clone: Other DNA sequences in this specimen translate into the identical CDR3. V and J are TRBV11-3 and TRBJ2-1; D perhaps matches TRBD2 (6 bases). The CDR3 runs 16 residues. Trimming pared 2 bases from V and 0 bases from J, leaving 11 bases between. The germline V gene encodes CDR1 SGHNT and CDR2 YENEEA. The CDR3 DNA reads TGTGCCAGCAGCTTACGGGCGGGGAGCTCCTACAATGAGCAGTTCTTC. The encoded protein is CASSLRAGSSYNEQFF.

The CDR3: CASSLGQGNEQFF. The CDR3 DNA sequence: TGTGCCAGCAGCTTAGGGCAGGGGAATGAGCAGTTCTTC. V usage is TRBV7-9 and J usage is TRBJ2-1, with D possibly TRBD1 on 6 matching bases. Trimming took 1 base from V and 7 from J, leaving 8 bases between them. This CDR3 region has 13 residues. CDR1 is SEHNR and CDR2 is FQNEAQ in the germline V gene (reference sequence).

The rearrangement links TRBV7-9 to TRBJ1-2; 11 positions match TRBD1. V lost 2 bases, J lost 3 bases, and 2 bases stayed unmatched. The CDR3 totals 15 residues. Per germline, CDR1 SEHNR and CDR2 FQNEAQ (reference sequence). The CDR3 nucleotides are TGTGCCAGCAGCTTACCGGGACAGGGGGACTATGGCTACACCTTC. Translated: CASSLPGQGDYGYTF.

V and J are TRBV10-2 and TRBJ2-5; 9 nucleotides agree with TRBD1. CDR3 length: 14 residues. Germline loops: CDR1 WSHSY, CDR2 SAAADI. V was clipped by 8 bases and J by 8 bases; unmatched bases: 12. The CDR3 DNA is TGCGCCAGCTCCCCGACAGGGGGGTTGGGTACCCAGTACTTC. It specifies CASSPTGGLGTQYF.

The chain carries TRBV6-1 and TRBJ2-1; 14 bases line up with TRBD2. After removal of 4 bases from V and 7 bases from J, the junction contained 9 bases not matched to a gene. CDR1 is MNHNS, CDR2 SASEGT, per germline. The CDR3 has 17 amino acids. The CDR3 reads CASSAGTSGSPGNEQFF. CDR3 in DNA: TGTGCCAGCAGTGCTGGGACTAGCGGGAGCCCCGGTAATGAGCAGTTCTTC.

J is TRBJ2-4 and V is TRBV29-1, with TRBD2 matching 10 bases. V was pared by 1 base and J by 0 bases, with 3 bases of the junction left unmatched. The CDR3 extends over 16 amino acids. Germline loops: CDR1 SQVTM, CDR2 ANQGSEA. CDR3 DNA sequence: TGCAGCGTTGAAGGGCTAGCGGGAGTAGCCAAAAACATTCAGTACTTC. Translating gives CSVEGLAGVAKNIQYF.

This chain links TRBV3-1 (or the pseudogene TRBV3-2) with TRBJ1-2, with 7 bases aligning to TRBD1. The CDR3 runs to 13 residues. Germline CDR1 reads LGHDT; CDR2 reads YNNKEL (reference sequence). V was pared by 4 bases and J by 2 bases, with 1 base of the junction left unmatched. In nucleotides, the CDR3 is TGTGCCAGCAGCCCGGGACAGAACTATGGCTACACCTTC. The encoded protein is CASSPGQNYGYTF.

In this sample, this clone turned up a few times. The rearrangement uses TRBV19 and TRBJ2-2; TRBD1 matches 8 bases. Trimming took 9 bases from V and 1 from J; bases not matched to a gene: 4. This CDR3 has 14 residues. Germline CDR1 is LNHDA and CDR2 is SQIVND (reference sequence). The CDR3 loop is CASKGTGNTGELFF. For the CDR3, the DNA is TGTGCCAGCAAGGGGACAGGGAACACCGGGGAGCTGTTTTTT.

The chain links TRBV18 to TRBJ1-1; D is undetermined. The CDR3 spans 14 residues. Germline V gives CDR1 KGHSH, CDR2 LQKENI. The V end lost 4 bases, the J end lost 1 base, and 10 bases lay between the germline ends. The CDR3 DNA reads TGTGCCAGCTCACAGTATTCCAGGAACACTGAAGCTTTCTTT. Translation: CASSQYSRNTEAFF.

The V call is TRBV7-9, the J call TRBJ2-4, with TRBD1 matching over 9 bases. V trimming: 0 bases; J trimming: 8 bases; junction bases outside the gene matches: 2. CDR1 and CDR2 from the germline V gene are SEHNR and FQNEAQ (reference sequence). The CDR3 length is 14 residues. CDR3 bases: TGTGCCAGCAGCTTAGCCCGACAGGGGGACATTCAGTACTTC. Its translation: CASSLARQGDIQYF.

This clone is a singleton in its sample. This chain uses TRBV9 with TRBJ1-1, with 8 bases that match TRBD1. The J segment lost 3 bases and the V segment lost 3 bases, leaving 7 bases of the junction unmatched. The CDR3 consists of 15 residues. Germline V gives CDR1 SGDLS, CDR2 YYNGEE. CDR3 nucleotide sequence: TGTGCCAGCAGCGCGGCAGGGGGCTGGGACACTGAAGCTTTCTTT. As protein: CASSAAGGWDTEAFF.

The J gene is TRBJ1-5, the V gene TRBV2; D not certain. The CDR3 is 15 amino acids. V shed 3 bases and J shed 0 bases, with 9 bases lying between them. The germline CDR1 and CDR2 sequences are SNHLY and FYNNEI. The CDR3 region is CASSDLQASNQPQHF. The CDR3 DNA follows: TGTGCCAGCAGTGATTTGCAGGCTAGCAATCAGCCCCAGCATTTT. Combining the CDR3 with reference TRBV2 and TRBJ1-5 gives the whole variable domain EPEVTQTPSHQVTQMGQEVILRCVPISNHLYFYWYRQILGQKVEFLVSFYNNEISEKSEIFDDQFSVERPDGSNFTLKIRSTKLEDSAMYFCASSDLQASNQPQHFGDGTRLSIL.

The gene calls are TRBV3-1 (or the pseudogene TRBV3-2) and TRBJ1-2; D possibly corresponds to TRBD1 (5 bases). The CDR3 has 14 residues. Germline lookup yields CDR1 LGHDT and CDR2 YNNKEL (reference sequence). Trimming removed 1 base from V and 4 bases from J, with 10 bases in between. The CDR3 sequence is CASSQAGGGYGYTF. The CDR3 nucleotides read TGTGCCAGCAGCCAAGCTGGGGGGGGCTATGGCTACACCTTC.

This rearrangement joins TRBV5-6 to TRBJ1-5, with D unclear. Germline V gene data show CDR1 as SGHDT and CDR2 as YYEEEE. The length of the CDR3 is 15 residues. V was trimmed by 3 bases and J by 7 bases, leaving 17 bases between them. The CDR3 loop is CASSSLRVGSQPQHF. CDR3 nucleotide sequence: TGTGCCAGCAGCTCTTTACGGGTTGGGTCGCAGCCCCAGCATTTT. Using reference TRBV5-6 and TRBJ1-5 for the parts outside the CDR3, the full variable domain is DAGVTQSPTHLIKTRGQQVTLRCSPKSGHDTVSWYQQALGQGPQFIFQYYEEEERQRGNFPDRFSGHQFPNYSSELNVNALLLGDSALYLCASSSLRVGSQPQHFGDGTRLSIL.

The rearrangement links TRBV19 to TRBJ2-7, with 8 bases that match TRBD1. Trimming removed 5 bases from V and 1 base from J; junction bases left unmatched: 10. The germline CDR1 and CDR2 sequences are LNHDA and SQIVND (reference sequence). CDR3 length: 16 residues. The CDR3 reads CASSFTGGKLSYEQYF. The CDR3 DNA reads TGTGCCAGTAGTTTTACAGGGGGGAAGTTGTCCTACGAGCAGTACTTC.

The V call is TRBV10-3, the J call TRBJ1-3, with TRBD1 as a possible D gene (6 bases). There are 16 residues in the CDR3. Germline assignment: CDR1 ENHRY and CDR2 SYGVKD. The V gene lost 6 bases and the J gene lost 0 bases, with 15 bases spanning the gap. The CDR3 DNA sequence: TGTGCCATCAGCTCAGGGGTACTACACTCTGGAAACACCATATATTTT. This encodes CAISSGVLHSGNTIYF.